These T cell receptor beta chains were read from a single sample in a study of blood T cell repertoires in COVID-19. The table came from immunoSEQ multiplex PCR; TCRdb's copy has only in-frame clones and leaves some out. The sample yields a few hundred thousand clones, about 85% seen once. Input material: peripheral blood. These TCRs come from a woman in her forties or fifties who had recovered from COVID-19. Both conserved end residues are part of each CDR3. A D gene is named only where the DNA matches it firmly. Where a row states a size, it is once, few, many or the class of an expanded clone; other rows omit it.

V gene	D gene	clone size	J gene	CDR3 DNA	CDR3 protein
TRBV5-1	.	.	TRBJ2-1	TGCGCCAGCAGTGATGAGGGTGAGCAGTTCTTC	CASSDEGEQFF
TRBV6-6	TRBD2	.	TRBJ2-2	TGTGCCAGCCTCCCTCGGGGGGGGTCCACCGGGGAGCTGTTTTTT	CASLPRGGSTGELFF
TRBV24-1	TRBD1	.	TRBJ1-1	TGTGCCACCCGAAATTCCGGGACAGGCACTGAAGCTTTCTTT	CATRNSGTGTEAFF
TRBV9	.	.	TRBJ1-2	TGTGCCAGCAGCCCTATACAGGGAGCTGGCTACACCTTC	CASSPIQGAGYTF
TRBV6-5	.	.	TRBJ2-1	TGTGCCAGCAGGTCGGGATCCAGCTCCTACAATGAGCAGTTCTTC	CASRSGSSSYNEQFF
TRBV28	.	.	TRBJ1-1	TGTGCCAGCAGGCCCTGGGGGGACGGCACTGAAGCTTTCTTT	CASRPWGDGTEAFF
TRBV7-2	TRBD1	.	TRBJ1-1	TGTGCCAGCAGGGGTAAGGGACAGCAGAACACTGAAGCTTTCTTT	CASRGKGQQNTEAFF
TRBV19	.	.	TRBJ1-1	TGTGCCAGTAGTACCCAAGCTACTATGAACACTGAAGCTTTCTTT	CASSTQATMNTEAFF
TRBV7-7	.	.	TRBJ1-1	TGTGCTAGCAGCTTTGGGGTAAAAAGAGGGCTACCCGACCCCTCGCTGAACACTGAAGCTTTCTTT	CASSFGVKRGLPDPSLNTEAFF
TRBV5-1	.	.	TRBJ1-6	TGCGCCAGCAGCTTGGAAATAAGAGGTTCACCCCTCCACTTT	CASSLEIRGSPLHF
TRBV7-2	.	.	TRBJ1-6	TGTGCCAGCAGCTTCAGGGGCCGCAGCTCCTATAATTCACCCCTCCACTTT	CASSFRGRSSYNSPLHF
TRBV6-2/TRBV6-3	.	once	TRBJ2-3	TGTGCCAGCAGCCATCTGCAGGCCCGCACAGATACGCAGTATTTT	CASSHLQARTDTQYF
TRBV19	.	.	TRBJ1-2	TGTGCCAGTAGTTCCCCCAGGGGACGTGGCTACACCTTC	CASSSPRGRGYTF
TRBV5-1	TRBD2	.	TRBJ2-3	TGCGCCAGCAGCTCCCGACTAGCGGGGATCACAGATACGCAGTATTTT	CASSSRLAGITDTQYF